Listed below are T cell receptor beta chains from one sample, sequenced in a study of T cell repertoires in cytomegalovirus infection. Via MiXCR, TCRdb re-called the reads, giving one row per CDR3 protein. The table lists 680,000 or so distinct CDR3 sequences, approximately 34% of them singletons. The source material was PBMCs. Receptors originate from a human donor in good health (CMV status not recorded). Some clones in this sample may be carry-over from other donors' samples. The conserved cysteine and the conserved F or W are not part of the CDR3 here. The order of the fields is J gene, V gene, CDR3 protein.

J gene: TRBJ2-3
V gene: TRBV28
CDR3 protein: ASSAGTGRTDTQY

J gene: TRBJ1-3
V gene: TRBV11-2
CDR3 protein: ASSSQTGAGNTIY

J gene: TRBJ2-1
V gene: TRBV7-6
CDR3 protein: ASIPIGTWEQF

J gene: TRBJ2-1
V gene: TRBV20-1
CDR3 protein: SAPRQVLGNEQF

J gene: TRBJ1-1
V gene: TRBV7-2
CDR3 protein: ASSLRLAEAF

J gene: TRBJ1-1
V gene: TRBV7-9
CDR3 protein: ASSPRRGEGQAF

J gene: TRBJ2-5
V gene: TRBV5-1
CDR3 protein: ASSDGGIQETQY

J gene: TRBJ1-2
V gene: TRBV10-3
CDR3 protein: AISESRVNYGYT

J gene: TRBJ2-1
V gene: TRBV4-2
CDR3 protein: ASSQDTGGASSEQF

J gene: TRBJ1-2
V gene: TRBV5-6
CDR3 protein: ASSWSGGSIYGYT

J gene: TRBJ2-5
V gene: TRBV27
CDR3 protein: ASSLSVLGGGETQY

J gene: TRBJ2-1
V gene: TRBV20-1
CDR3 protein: SACKSLSSYNEQF

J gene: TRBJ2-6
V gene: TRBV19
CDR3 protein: ASSIFLGAFSSGANVLT

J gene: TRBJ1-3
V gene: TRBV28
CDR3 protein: SGGRASGNTIY

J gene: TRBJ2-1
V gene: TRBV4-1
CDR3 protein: ASSQDRWNEQF

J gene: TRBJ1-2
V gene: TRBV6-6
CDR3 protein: ASSLRQANYGYT

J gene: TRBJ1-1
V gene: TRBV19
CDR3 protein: ASRRRVNTEAF

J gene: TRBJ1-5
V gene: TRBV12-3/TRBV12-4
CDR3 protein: ASSPRGGGRGNQPQH

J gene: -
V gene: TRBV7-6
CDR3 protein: ASSLETATTDTQH

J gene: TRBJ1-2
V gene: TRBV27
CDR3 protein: ASSLAGDYGST

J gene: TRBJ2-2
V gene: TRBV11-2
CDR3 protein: ASSLWAGNTGELF

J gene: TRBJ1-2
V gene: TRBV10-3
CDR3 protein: AIRRTLPSDYGYT

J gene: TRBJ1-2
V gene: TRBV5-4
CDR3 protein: ASSLEGGLVYGYT

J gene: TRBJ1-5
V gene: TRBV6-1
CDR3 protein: ASCPGAYGNQPQH

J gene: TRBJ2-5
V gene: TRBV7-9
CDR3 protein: ASSPRATLETQY

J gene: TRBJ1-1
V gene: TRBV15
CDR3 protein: ATNWGVGTEAF

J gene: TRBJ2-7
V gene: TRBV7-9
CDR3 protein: ASSYAVSEQY

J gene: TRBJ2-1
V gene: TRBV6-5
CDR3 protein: ASSYNPGTSGQREQF

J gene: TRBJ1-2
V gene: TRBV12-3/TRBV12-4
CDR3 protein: ASSLVRQGNYGYT

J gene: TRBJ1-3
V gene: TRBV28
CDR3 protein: ASSPPGLRGNTIY

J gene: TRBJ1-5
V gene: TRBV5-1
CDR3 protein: ASSLEGRAGQPQH

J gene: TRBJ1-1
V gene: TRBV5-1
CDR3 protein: ASSLVGVRDTEAF

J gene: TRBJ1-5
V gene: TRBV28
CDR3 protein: ASSSYTGQGNQPQH

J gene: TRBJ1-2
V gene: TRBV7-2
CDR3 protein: ASSSTRSNYRNYGYT

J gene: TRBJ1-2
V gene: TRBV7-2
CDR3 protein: ASSLARTFYGYT

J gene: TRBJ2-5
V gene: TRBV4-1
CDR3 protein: ASSQETIPRGRAGETQY

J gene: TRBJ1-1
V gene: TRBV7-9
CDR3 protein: ASSLYLGSGLYTEAF

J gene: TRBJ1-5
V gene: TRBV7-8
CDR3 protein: ASSLDRAGNQPQH

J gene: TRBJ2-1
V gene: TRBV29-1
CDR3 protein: SVASGSTNEQF

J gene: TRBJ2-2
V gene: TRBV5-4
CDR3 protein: ASSLVGGVDTGELF

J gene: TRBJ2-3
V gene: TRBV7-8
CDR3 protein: ASSHTRTVGTDTQY

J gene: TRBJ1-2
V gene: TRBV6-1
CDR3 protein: ASITYPGGYT

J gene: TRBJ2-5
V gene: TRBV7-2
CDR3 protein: ASSILDRGQETQY

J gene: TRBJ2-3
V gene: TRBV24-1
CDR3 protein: ATSDFLAGVTDTQY